This TCR beta chain is drawn from a study of T cells in lung cancer brain metastases. This CDR3 region has 13 residues. The germline V and J ends were trimmed by 7 bases and 1 base, with 10 bases remaining between them. The germline V gene encodes CDR1 SNHLY and CDR2 FYNNEI. As to this clone: The antigen is not known.

General study results and limits: Few clones were shared between paired lesions (mean Morisita around 0.21); most were lesion-specific.

Assay: immunoSEQ multiplex PCR; the TCRdb copy retains only in-frame clones and omits some. The table has about 670 clones, approximately 92% seen once; the top ten hold less than 8%. Resection was for synchronous oligometastatic disease or a late solitary brain metastasis recurrence. Exclusion applied to anyone with multiple prior malignancies. The source is a man aged 55 to 70 with non-small cell lung cancer that had spread to the brain. V gene TRBV2 combines with J gene TRBJ2-5; D may be TRBD2 (6 bases). Sequenced sample: tumor tissue from a brain metastasis. The DNA of the CDR3 is TGTGCCAGCATCCGGGACTCCCAAGAGACCCAGTACTTC. Translating it yields CASIRDSQETQYF.